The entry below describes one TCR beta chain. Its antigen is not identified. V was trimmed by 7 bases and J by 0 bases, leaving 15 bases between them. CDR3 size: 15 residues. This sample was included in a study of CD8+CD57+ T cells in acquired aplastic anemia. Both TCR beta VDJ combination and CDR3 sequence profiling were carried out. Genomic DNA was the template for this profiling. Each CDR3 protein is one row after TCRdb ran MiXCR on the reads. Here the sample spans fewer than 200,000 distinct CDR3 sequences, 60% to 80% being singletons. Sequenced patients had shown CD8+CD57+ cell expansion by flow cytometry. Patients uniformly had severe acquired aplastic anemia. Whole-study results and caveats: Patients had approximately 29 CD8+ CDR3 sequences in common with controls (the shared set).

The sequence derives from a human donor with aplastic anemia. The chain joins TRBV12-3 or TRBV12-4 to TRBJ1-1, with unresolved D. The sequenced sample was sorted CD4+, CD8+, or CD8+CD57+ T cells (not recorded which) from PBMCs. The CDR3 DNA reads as TGTGCCAGCACAACTCTGACCCGGATGAACACTGAAGCTTTCTTT. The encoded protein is CASTTLTRMNTEAFF.